Listed below are T cell receptor beta chains from one sample, sequenced in a study of response to subunit inactivated influenza vaccine. TCRdb itself ran the RT-PCR reads through MiXCR, one entry per CDR3 protein. Here the sample spans 700,000 to 900,000 distinct CDR3 sequences, around 20% being singletons. Sequences were derived from PBMCs from blood, sampled 5 days after vaccination. The receptor source for this set is a man aged 50 to 60 who received an inactivated influenza vaccine. Both conserved end residues are trimmed from each CDR3. Fields, in order: D gene, J gene, V gene, CDR3 protein. The D gene is left open where the match is weak.

TRBD1	TRBJ1-2	TRBV10-3	ATIQGAGYGYT
TRBD1	TRBJ1-1	TRBV12-3/TRBV12-4	ASSLEGQVGTEAF
.	TRBJ1-5	TRBV12-3/TRBV12-4	ASRRTDNQPQH
.	TRBJ2-2	TRBV27	ASSLRAGRTTGELF
.	TRBJ2-7	TRBV6-2/TRBV6-3	ASTWRNEQY
TRBD1	TRBJ2-1	TRBV6-2/TRBV6-3	ASSWDRGLGNEQF
TRBD1	TRBJ2-1	TRBV4-2	ASSQARQGYYNEQF
TRBD1	TRBJ2-4	TRBV7-2	ASSTGAKNIQY
.	TRBJ2-3	TRBV3-1	ASSQGEGGTQY
.	TRBJ2-3	TRBV10-3	AISESLGGTDTQY
TRBD1	TRBJ1-2	TRBV7-9	ASSSGQGESNYGYT
.	TRBJ1-6	TRBV20-1	SARDGFNSPLH
.	TRBJ2-7	TRBV6-2/TRBV6-3	ASSYSQGNSYEQY
TRBD2	TRBJ2-1	TRBV5-4	ASSPGEGISYNEQF
.	TRBJ1-1	TRBV5-1	ASSLVRETEAF
TRBD1	TRBJ2-5	TRBV7-2	ASSYRGRTGSETQY
.	TRBJ1-5	TRBV20-1	SAKVPVSNQPQH
.	TRBJ2-7	TRBV6-5	ASSYFGTPNREQY
.	TRBJ2-3	TRBV20-1	SARDGGDTQY
.	TRBJ2-4	TRBV7-2	ASSWSENIQY
.	TRBJ2-4	TRBV20-1	SFTTVPKNIQY
TRBD1	TRBJ2-5	TRBV30	AWDRTGVSETQY
.	TRBJ2-2	TRBV27	ASSLLTSRTGELF
.	TRBJ2-7	TRBV20-1	SATRDATYEQY
.	TRBJ1-1	TRBV20-1	SAAGGGAWNTEAF
.	TRBJ2-7	TRBV6-2/TRBV6-3	ASRRKGNSYEQY
.	TRBJ2-7	TRBV27	ASSLLDSLSEQY
.	TRBJ2-7	TRBV20-1	SARVVVSYEQY
.	TRBJ1-2	TRBV12-3/TRBV12-4	ASGSGYGYT
.	TRBJ1-5	TRBV9	ASSPGEGSNQPQH
.	TRBJ2-2	TRBV10-3	AISGANTGELF
TRBD1	TRBJ1-6	TRBV12-3/TRBV12-4	ASRPGTVNSPLH
TRBD1	TRBJ1-5	TRBV5-1	ASSLDGQGMQPQH
.	TRBJ1-1	TRBV7-9	ASSLLGTGDTEAF
.	TRBJ1-5	TRBV12-3/TRBV12-4	ASSLAGEDQPQH
.	TRBJ2-7	TRBV20-1	SARDGGTYEQY
.	TRBJ1-4	TRBV5-6	ASRDRTAEGEKLF
.	TRBJ2-1	TRBV14	ASSTTGIYNEQF
.	TRBJ2-3	TRBV24-1	ATSDLDSTNTQY
TRBD2	TRBJ2-7	TRBV15	ATSRAPSGASYEQY
TRBD1	TRBJ2-1	TRBV7-8	ASSLHDRDNEQF
TRBD2	TRBJ2-1	TRBV6-5	ASSYTSGGHMQF
.	TRBJ1-2	TRBV5-1	ASSFPGATRAANYGYT